This TCR beta chain was recorded in a study of read filtering for tumor transcriptome and immune sequencing. The sample holds many counts of this clonotype. This library used 300 to 450 ng RNA and molecular barcoded adaptors spanning alpha/delta and beta/gamma chains. TCRdb itself ran the reads through MiXCR, one entry per CDR3 protein. The sample has fewer than 35,000 distinct CDR3 sequences; 15% to 20% are singletons. This CDR3 region has 12 residues. Germline V gives CDR1 SNHLY, CDR2 FYNNEI. The V end was cut by 4 bases, the J end by 4 bases, with 7 bases between. The material sequenced was a population of CD138-negative cells sorted from bone marrow. The genes are TRBV2 and TRBJ2-5; possibly TRBD1 for D (6 bases). This receptor was taken from a donor aged 40 or older with multiple myeloma. In nucleotides, the CDR3 is TGTGCCAGCAGTGCACAGGGAGAGACCCAGTACTTC. This gives the protein CASSAQGETQYF. Supplemented by reference TRBV2 and TRBJ2-5, the full variable domain reads EPEVTQTPSHQVTQMGQEVILRCVPISNHLYFYWYRQILGQKVEFLVSFYNNEISEKSEIFDDQFSVERPDGSNFTLKIRSTKLEDSAMYFCASSAQGETQYFGPGTRLLVL.